The entry that follows covers one TCR beta chain sequence. The data were obtained in a study of T cell changes during pregnancy in multiple sclerosis. The method was immunoSEQ multiplex PCR; TCRdb's version includes in-frame clones alone and lacks a portion of them. The table records over 50,000 clones, 80% to 90% of them present only once. The V gene's germline CDR1 is LGHNT and CDR2 FRNRAP. CDR3 length: 18 amino acids. V shed 5 bases and J 7 bases; nucleotides not matched to a gene: 11. The TCR comes from a human donor whose cells served as feeder cells for cultures in a pregnancy study. The V call is TRBV12-5, the J call TRBJ2-1; 16 bases fit TRBD2. Sequencing used peripheral blood from another person, used as feeder cells. CDR3 sequence: CASGPGTSGRVVVNEQFF. As DNA, the CDR3 is TGTGCTAGTGGTCCCGGGACTAGCGGGAGGGTAGTTGTGAATGAGCAGTTCTTC.